This T cell receptor beta chain was profiled in a study of beta chain features in type 1 diabetes. Study-wide findings and caveats: Shortening of TCRB CDR3s, moderate but significant, appeared in all four CD4+ subsets of Type 1 diabetes patients.

Isolated RNA was reverse transcribed in full, so expressed TCRB transcripts were sequenced. The repertoire was sequenced with immunoSEQ multiplex PCR; TCRdb's copy has only in-frame clones and lacks some. Of approximately 730,000 clones in the sample, around 15% were seen once. This clone appeared a few times. Its antigen remains unidentified. The germline V gene encodes CDR1 MNHNY and CDR2 SVGAGI (reference sequence). V was trimmed by 2 bases and J by 10 bases, leaving 6 bases between them. This CDR3 has 12 amino acids. This rearrangement joins TRBV6-6 to TRBJ1-6, with D unclear. The sequence was collected from a man younger than 35 with type 1 diabetes. Sequencing used naive CD4+ T cells from blood. For the CDR3, the DNA is TGTGCCAGCAGTTACGAAGCATCACCCCTCCACTTT. As protein: CASSYEASPLHF.